These T cell receptor beta chains were read from a single sample in a study of CD4+ T cells in melanoma. Only in-frame clones appear in the TCRdb table, and some are missing; sequencing was by immunoSEQ multiplex PCR. The sample includes some 120,000 clones, around 92% of them seen just once. Sample: peripheral blood. These receptors came from a human donor with melanoma. Each CDR3 is given with its conserved first and last residue.

j_call v_call cdr3_aa
TRBJ2-3 TRBV5-4 CASSPTGTYDTDTQYF
TRBJ2-1 TRBV28 CASSLPGGPYNEQFF
TRBJ2-1 TRBV6-5 CASSYSAGGNEQFF
TRBJ1-5 TRBV6-6 CASSPGGGRQPQHF
TRBJ2-7 TRBV5-1 CASSFQGNYEQYF
TRBJ2-7 TRBV5-5 CASSQESLRGQRHYEQYF
TRBJ2-5 TRBV7-2 CASSPGLAGRETQYF
TRBJ2-2 TRBV7-2 CASSSDMIPTGELFF
TRBJ2-7 TRBV19 CASSIIYDDSRPYEQYF
TRBJ2-3 TRBV11-2 CASSFRASFPDTQYF
TRBJ2-7 TRBV7-8 CASSLVLGQGGEQYF
TRBJ2-5 TRBV7-2 CASSSQGGGQETQYF
TRBJ2-1 TRBV7-2 CASSPRGSGGANEQFF
TRBJ1-6 TRBV5-1 CASRRGQGNSPLHF
TRBJ1-2 TRBV7-3 CASSKKQGGDGYTF
TRBJ1-2 TRBV5-1 CASSLDVGSRGYTF
TRBJ1-5 TRBV2 CASGTDQPQHF
TRBJ2-5 TRBV7-9 CASSLALETQYF
TRBJ1-1 TRBV7-3 CASSPTMGAEAFF
TRBJ2-2 TRBV5-5 CASSLAWGGGELFF
TRBJ2-5 TRBV4-2 CASSPRTSGGAGETQYF
TRBJ1-2 TRBV29-1 CSVVGFGGYTF
TRBJ2-7 TRBV10-3 CAISGGKARDSYEQYF
TRBJ1-5 TRBV10-2 CASTTGKNQPQHF
TRBJ1-3 TRBV10-3 CAISDRDRSGNTIYF
TRBJ1-5 TRBV6-6 CASSYVGKADQPQHF
TRBJ1-4 TRBV9 CASSMTVGNEKLFF
TRBJ1-2 TRBV7-2 CASSSSGTIYGYTF
TRBJ2-5 TRBV28 CASRRDRDETQYF
TRBJ1-1 TRBV19 CASSIVVQGSEAFF
TRBJ2-5 TRBV7-7 CASSLGDRDRAKETQYF
TRBJ1-5 TRBV7-9 CASQRTNNQPQHF
TRBJ1-1 TRBV7-9 CASSPRAEAFF
TRBJ2-4 TRBV2 CASNYGLAKNIQYF
TRBJ1-3 TRBV4-3 CASSRVRSDRGNTIYF
TRBJ2-4 TRBV5-4 CASSLEGTAKNIQYF
TRBJ2-5 TRBV25-1 CASSDPSGRKETQYF
TRBJ1-1 TRBV7-6 CASIQGQNTEAFF
TRBJ2-3 TRBV5-6 CASLRGTGFADTQYF
TRBJ2-5 TRBV7-3 CASSPRRGEWETQYF
TRBJ1-5 TRBV19 CASKRDREGTQPQHF
TRBJ1-2 TRBV5-1 CASSQDTTSYGYTF
TRBJ2-6 TRBV12-5 CASGYLPSTGRGANVLTF
TRBJ2-3 TRBV6-6 CASSTPGGPPDTQYF
TRBJ2-5 TRBV9 CASSVGAGGAQETQYF
TRBJ1-2 TRBV7-9 CASSPRDAPRDGYTF
TRBJ2-5 TRBV7-7 CASSFRGIETQYF
TRBJ1-3 TRBV15 CATSRDTMGLSSGNTIYF
TRBJ2-3 TRBV7-2 CASSLVWLTDTQYF
TRBJ1-6 TRBV28 CASSNGTPNSPLHF
TRBJ1-1 TRBV5-1 CASSLNGENTEAFF
TRBJ2-5 TRBV7-2 CASSSRRAGGETQYF
TRBJ2-1 TRBV6-9 CASVEEGSYNEQFF
TRBJ2-7 TRBV13 CASSRGTSGIGEQYF
TRBJ1-3 TRBV27 CASRPFRASSGNTIYF